A selection of T cell receptor beta chains follows, all from one sample in a study of OX40 agonist ivuxolimab in advanced cancers. TCRdb's table, derived via immunoSEQ multiplex PCR, lists solely in-frame clones and lacks some. Counted here are about 46,000 clones, 87% occurring once; the ten biggest clones make up 11% to 15%. The sample here was CD4+ or CD8+ T cells sorted from blood, taken in a trial of the OX40 agonist ivuxolimab. The source of these receptors is an adult with an advanced solid tumor such as melanoma, head and neck, liver or kidney cancer. Each CDR3 is given with its conserved first and last residue. The order of the fields is V gene, J gene, D gene, CDR3 protein. D genes are given only for firm matches.

V: TRBV12-2
J: TRBJ1-1
D: NA
CDR3: CASRLGGWGPQAFF

V: TRBV27
J: TRBJ2-7
D: NA
CDR3: CASSPGPRDFYEQYF

V: TRBV6-1
J: TRBJ2-1
D: TRBD1
CDR3: CASSEIRDRGYNEQFF

V: TRBV29-1
J: TRBJ2-4
D: TRBD1
CDR3: CSVQDRGAAKNIQYF

V: TRBV30
J: TRBJ1-6
D: NA
CDR3: CAWSVTGTNSPLHF

V: TRBV11-3
J: TRBJ2-7
D: TRBD2
CDR3: CASSRGDEQYF

V: TRBV11-2
J: TRBJ2-2
D: NA
CDR3: CASSLTPSWNGELFF

V: TRBV7-8
J: TRBJ2-3
D: TRBD2
CDR3: CASRPGRLAGGDTQYF

V: TRBV18
J: TRBJ2-1
D: NA
CDR3: CASSPKIYNEQFF

V: TRBV6-5
J: TRBJ2-7
D: NA
CDR3: CASRPRVGAMDEQYF

V: TRBV19
J: TRBJ1-5
D: TRBD1
CDR3: CASSMDRGTQPQHF

V: TRBV27
J: TRBJ1-2
D: NA
CDR3: CASSAGPHYGYTF

V: TRBV4-1
J: TRBJ1-6
D: NA
CDR3: CASSQVSPGPSSYNSPLHF

V: TRBV6-5
J: TRBJ1-5
D: NA
CDR3: CASGAVDQPQHF

V: TRBV6-5
J: TRBJ1-3
D: TRBD1
CDR3: CASSSRGYGNTIYF

V: TRBV18
J: TRBJ2-7
D: NA
CDR3: CASSARDTYEQYF

V: TRBV6-5
J: TRBJ2-2
D: NA
CDR3: CASSRIRPNTGELFF

V: TRBV10-3
J: TRBJ2-2
D: NA
CDR3: CAIGPGASTGELFF

V: TRBV28
J: TRBJ1-5
D: TRBD1
CDR3: CASRTGGNQPQHF

V: TRBV5-1
J: TRBJ2-2
D: NA
CDR3: CASSSAPVGNTGELFF

V: TRBV7-7
J: TRBJ2-7
D: NA
CDR3: CASSSTTGSKQYF

V: TRBV11-2
J: TRBJ2-7
D: NA
CDR3: CASSPQGYEQYF

V: TRBV28
J: TRBJ1-4
D: NA
CDR3: CASWKTGTGEKLFF

V: TRBV6-6
J: TRBJ2-1
D: TRBD2
CDR3: CASSPPGGIPNEQFF

V: TRBV28
J: TRBJ2-5
D: TRBD1
CDR3: CASSSTMTGEKETQYF

V: TRBV11-2
J: TRBJ2-7
D: TRBD2
CDR3: CASSLGPAGAYEQYF

V: TRBV6-5
J: TRBJ2-7
D: NA
CDR3: CASRQGYEQYF

V: TRBV5-1
J: TRBJ1-2
D: NA
CDR3: CASSDAGGNYGYTF

V: TRBV19
J: TRBJ1-6
D: NA
CDR3: CASSIYDARDSPLHF

V: TRBV6-1
J: TRBJ2-3
D: TRBD2
CDR3: CASGLAETDTQYF

V: TRBV5-1
J: TRBJ1-1
D: TRBD1
CDR3: CASSRPGQGTKTEAFF

V: TRBV11-2
J: TRBJ2-7
D: NA
CDR3: CASSVVGTPYAYEQYF

V: TRBV19
J: TRBJ1-4
D: NA
CDR3: CASGEGGANEKLFF

V: TRBV18
J: TRBJ2-1
D: TRBD2
CDR3: CASSPGLAGTSSYNEQFF

V: TRBV5-5
J: TRBJ1-5
D: TRBD1
CDR3: CASSWDRDQPQHF

V: TRBV2
J: TRBJ2-2
D: TRBD1
CDR3: CASSVRGQGTGELFF

V: TRBV9
J: TRBJ2-7
D: NA
CDR3: CASSVAPTDSYEQYF

V: TRBV7-9
J: TRBJ2-7
D: NA
CDR3: CASSLGGYRDRPSVYEQYF

V: TRBV6-5
J: TRBJ1-5
D: TRBD1
CDR3: CASSATGVQPQHF

V: TRBV13
J: TRBJ2-5
D: NA
CDR3: CASSPSRDTDQETQYF